The clone carrying this TCR beta chain was counted ten times or more. Authors' methods: Reference gene primers were amplified, and this amplification served to estimate nucleated cell counts. Repertoires were generated with immunoSEQ multiplex PCR, while TCRdb's copy carries only in-frame clones and drops some. From that table come the V and J calls and clone size; the DNA was used to work out D and trimming. This table has fewer than 130,000 clones, roughly 84% appearing once. This entry comes from a study of blood T cell repertoires in COVID-19. Study background: Researchers got acute and convalescent COVID-19 samples from the United States, Italy and Spain.

CDR1 and CDR2 from the germline V gene are SGHVS and FQNEAQ. The CDR3 consists of 15 residues. V lost 5 bases, J lost 14 bases, and 22 bases lay in between. The receptor was isolated from a human donor in a cohort sampled during active COVID-19. J is TRBJ1-6 and V is TRBV7-8, with D possibly matching TRBD1 (5 bases). What was sequenced was peripheral blood. The CDR3 loop is CASSILGGPYLTLHF. CDR3 DNA sequence: TGTGCCAGCAGCATTTTGGGGGGACCATATCTCACCCTCCACTTT.